The entry that follows covers one T cell receptor beta chain sequence. Antigen specificity is unknown. The sample contains more than one DNA sequence encoding this CDR3. The isolated RNA, all of it, was reverse transcribed, so expressed TCRB transcripts were what got sequenced. Assay used: immunoSEQ multiplex PCR; TCRdb lists only in-frame clones, some missing. The data hold around 280,000 clones, with approximately 16% observed a single time. The data were taken from a study of beta chain features in type 1 diabetes. Study-wide findings and caveats: Shortening of TCRB CDR3s, moderate but significant, appeared in all four CD4+ subsets of Type 1 diabetes patients.

V was pared by 4 bases and J by 8 bases, with 12 bases between. Germline-derived CDR1 and CDR2 are SGHDT and YYEEEE. The CDR3 loop spans 12 amino acids. The chain recombines TRBV5-6 with TRBJ1-2, with D unclear. The clonotype originates from a man in his late teens or twenties with type 1 diabetes. Input material: naive CD4+ T cells from blood. The CDR3 reads CASSLVAGGYTF. The CDR3, as DNA: TGTGCCAGCAGCCTTGTAGCGGGCGGCTACACCTTC. The full variable domain, in which reference TRBV5-6 and TRBJ1-2 provide the parts outside the CDR3, is DAGVTQSPTHLIKTRGQQVTLRCSPKSGHDTVSWYQQALGQGPQFIFQYYEEEERQRGNFPDRFSGHQFPNYSSELNVNALLLGDSALYLCASSLVAGGYTFGSGTRLTVV.